The 10 T cell receptor beta chains reported below all come from one sample, sequenced in a study of control samples from healthy donors and cancer patients. Libraries were prepared by immunoSEQ multiplex PCR; TCRdb keeps only in-frame clonotypes and omits some of them. The table lists 65,000 to 90,000 clones, over 75% of them singletons. The sequenced sample was blood. These receptors all stem from a middle-aged man in good health.

The J gene is TRBJ2-1, the V gene TRBV24-1; 10 bases map to TRBD2. Losses at the gene ends were 0 bases for V and 11 bases for J; bases not matched to a gene: 9. The V gene's germline CDR1 is KGHDR and CDR2 SFDVKD. The length of the CDR3 is 16 residues. CDR3 DNA sequence: TGTGCCACCAGTGATTTGTCAAGCGGGGGGGCCTTTAAGCAGTTCTTC. As protein: CATSDLSSGGAFKQFF.

This chain joins TRBV7-9 and TRBJ2-5; 9 positions match TRBD2. V shed 7 bases and J 1 base; nucleotides not matched to a gene: 7. There are 15 residues in the CDR3. Germline assignment: CDR1 SEHNR and CDR2 FQNEAQ (reference sequence). CDR3 DNA sequence: TGTGCCAGCACCGAAGCGGGGGGCCCCCAAGAGACCCAGTACTTC. As protein: CASTEAGGPQETQYF. The complete variable domain, with remaining parts taken from reference TRBV7-9 and TRBJ2-5, reads DTGVSQNPRHKITKRGQNVTFRCDPISEHNRLYWYRQTLGQGPEFLTYFQNEAQLEKSRLLSDRFSAERPKGSFSTLEIQRTEQGDSAMYLCASTEAGGPQETQYFGPGTRLLVL.

The chain couples TRBV30 to TRBJ2-3; 14 nucleotides match TRBD2. The CDR3 consists of 16 residues. CDR1 GTSNPN and CDR2 SVGIG come from the germline V gene (reference sequence). After removal of 2 bases from V and 6 bases from J, the junction contained 7 bases not matched to a gene. DNA for the CDR3: TGTGCCTGGAGTACGGGACTAGCGGGAGTATCCGATACGCAGTATTTT. Protein: CAWSTGLAGVSDTQYF.

The V call is TRBV7-9, the J call TRBJ2-3, with D tentatively TRBD1 or TRBD2 (6 bases each). Germline CDR1 is SEHNR and CDR2 is FQNEAQ (reference sequence). The CDR3 runs to 16 residues. Trimming cost V 7 bases and J 0 bases, with 17 bases left between them. CDR3 protein: CASTPGGGTSTDTQYF. The CDR3, as DNA: TGTGCCAGCACCCCCGGAGGGGGTACTAGCACAGATACGCAGTATTTT.

The CDR3 spells CASSRLGEKLFF. CDR3 DNA sequence: TGTGCCAGCAGTCGGCTGGGGGAAAAACTGTTTTTT. This chain joins TRBV6-5 and TRBJ1-4; D is ambiguous. With 5 bases removed from V and 8 bases from J, the gap between germline ends came to 9 bases. The CDR3 is 12 amino acids. Germline V gene sequence: CDR1 MNHEY, CDR2 SVGAGI.

The chain uses TRBV7-3 and TRBJ2-6, with TRBD2 as a possible D gene (6 bases). This CDR3 is built from 16 residues. V was pared by 0 bases and J by 1 base, with 7 bases between. Germline V lookup: CDR1 SGHTA, CDR2 FQGTGA. CDR3 coding DNA: TGTGCCAGCAGCTTAACCGCGGGATCTGGGGCCAACGTCCTGACTTTC. Translation gives CASSLTAGSGANVLTF. Drawing the rest from reference TRBV7-3 and TRBJ2-6, the complete variable domain is GAGVSQTPSNKVTEKGKYVELRCDPISGHTALYWYRQSLGQGPEFLIYFQGTGAADDSGLPNDRFFAVRPEGSVSTLKIQRTERGDSAVYLCASSLTAGSGANVLTFGAGSRLTVL.

This chain links TRBV19 with TRBJ2-2; D gene ambiguous. V shed 5 bases and J shed 0 bases, with 7 bases lying between them. CDR3 length: 14 amino acids. Germline lookup yields CDR1 LNHDA and CDR2 SQIVND (reference sequence). The CDR3 DNA reads TGTGCCAGTAGTCCCCACACGAACACCGGGGAGCTGTTTTTT. It specifies CASSPHTNTGELFF.

In this sample, this clone turned up a few times. The chain recombines TRBV21-1 with TRBJ2-5. TRBV21-1 is annotated as a pseudogene. There are 11 residues in the CDR3. CDR3 protein: CASSSRETQYF. Written as DNA, the CDR3 is TGTGCCAGCAGCAGCCGAGAGACCCAGTACTTC.

The gene calls are TRBV5-1 and TRBJ2-5; possibly TRBD1 for D (5 bases). The ends were cut back, 4 bases at V and 3 bases at J, with 10 bases in the middle. CDR1 is SGHRS, CDR2 YFSETQ, per germline. This CDR3 has 13 residues. The CDR3 DNA reads TGCGCCAGCAGCGGGGCAGCAAAAGAGACCCAGTACTTC. Amino acids: CASSGAAKETQYF.

This clone was picked up one time. This sequence joins TRBV27 and TRBJ1-1, with D perhaps TRBD1 (6 bases). Germline lookup yields CDR1 MNHEY and CDR2 SMNVEV (reference sequence). The V end was cut by 2 bases, the J end by 1 base, with 14 bases between. The length of the CDR3 is 16 residues. The CDR3 loop reads CASSLVTGGSNTEAFF. For the CDR3, the DNA is TGTGCCAGCAGTTTAGTGACAGGAGGGTCGAACACTGAAGCTTTCTTT.